This TCR beta chain is from a study of cytomegalovirus exposure and HLA in healthy donors. Researchers ran the PCR with 60 Vbeta and 13 Jbeta primers. Data came from immunoSEQ multiplex PCR; TCRdb stores just in-frame clones and leaves some out. The sample carries around 100,000 clones, 85% to 90% recorded once. Losses at the gene ends were 6 bases for V and 6 bases for J; bases not matched to a gene: 6. The CDR3 runs to 14 residues. The germline CDR1 and CDR2 sequences are MNHNS and SASEGT. The chain joins TRBV6-1 to TRBJ2-7; 12 nucleotides align to TRBD2. The sequence was collected from a man aged 25-45 years in good health and CMV-seronegative. Material: PBMCs. The CDR3 protein is CASRRLAGEGEQYF. The CDR3 nucleotides read TGTGCCAGCAGAAGACTAGCGGGGGAGGGCGAGCAGTACTTC.